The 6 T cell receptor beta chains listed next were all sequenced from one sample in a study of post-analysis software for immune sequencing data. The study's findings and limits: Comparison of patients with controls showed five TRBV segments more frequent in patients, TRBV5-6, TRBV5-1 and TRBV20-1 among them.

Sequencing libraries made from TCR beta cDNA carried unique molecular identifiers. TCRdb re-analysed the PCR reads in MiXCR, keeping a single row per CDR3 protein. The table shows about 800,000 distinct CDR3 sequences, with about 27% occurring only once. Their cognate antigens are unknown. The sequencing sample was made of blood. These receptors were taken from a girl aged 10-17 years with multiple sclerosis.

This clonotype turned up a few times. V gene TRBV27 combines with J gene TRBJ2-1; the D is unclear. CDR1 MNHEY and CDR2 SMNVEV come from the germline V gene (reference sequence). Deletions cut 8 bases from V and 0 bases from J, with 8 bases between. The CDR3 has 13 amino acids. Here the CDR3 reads CASGPTSYNEQFF. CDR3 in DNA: TGTGCCAGCGGACCCACCTCCTACAATGAGCAGTTCTTC.

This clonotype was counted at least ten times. The CDR3 is CASSSSGPQETQYF. CDR3 in DNA: TGTGCCAGCAGCTCTTCCGGGCCCCAAGAGACCCAGTACTTC. The chain uses TRBV7-2 and TRBJ2-5; D is uncertain. Germline loops: CDR1 SGHTA, CDR2 FQGNSA. The CDR3 is made up of 14 amino acids. The germline V and J ends were trimmed by 4 bases and 1 base, with 10 bases remaining between them.

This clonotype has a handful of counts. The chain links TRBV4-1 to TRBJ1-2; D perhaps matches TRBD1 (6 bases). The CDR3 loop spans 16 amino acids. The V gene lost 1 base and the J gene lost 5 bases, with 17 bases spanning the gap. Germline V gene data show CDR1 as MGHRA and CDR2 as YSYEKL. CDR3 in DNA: TGCGCCAGCAGCCAAGCATCCACAGGGCGAGGTTATGGCTACACCTTC. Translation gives CASSQASTGRGYGYTF.

The CDR3 loop reads CASSQVLAGQETQYF. Here the CDR3 DNA reads TGCGCCAGCAGCCAAGTCTTGGCGGGGCAAGAGACCCAGTACTTC. The chain has TRBV4-3 and TRBJ2-5; the D gene is possibly TRBD2 (6 bases). The CDR3 length is 15 residues. Looked up from germline, CDR1 is LGHNA and CDR2 is YSLEER. The germline V and J ends were trimmed by 1 base and 2 bases, with 11 bases remaining between them.

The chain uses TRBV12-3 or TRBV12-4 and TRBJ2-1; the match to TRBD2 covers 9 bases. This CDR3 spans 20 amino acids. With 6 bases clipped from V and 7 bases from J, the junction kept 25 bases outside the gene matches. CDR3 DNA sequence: TGTGCCAGCAGCGCCACCAGAAGGGGGATAGCGGGGGCTAGGGGGAATGAGCAGTTCTTC. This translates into CASSATRRGIAGARGNEQFF.

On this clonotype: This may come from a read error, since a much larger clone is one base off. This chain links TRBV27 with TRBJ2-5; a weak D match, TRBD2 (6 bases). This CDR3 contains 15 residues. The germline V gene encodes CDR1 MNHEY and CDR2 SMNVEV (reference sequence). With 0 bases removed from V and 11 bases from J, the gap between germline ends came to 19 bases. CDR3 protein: CASSLSGDWNNEQYF. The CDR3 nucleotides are TGTGCCAGCAGTTTATCGGGGGACTGGAACAATGAGCAGTACTTC.